These 9 T cell receptor beta chains share one sample of origin, sequenced in a study of identical twins. In TCRdb, the 5' RACE reads were re-called with MiXCR into one record per CDR3 protein. This sample yields about 490,000 distinct CDR3 sequences, of which roughly 15% are seen a single time; around 0.4% belongs to the top ten. The same specimen was also included in a second study, on yellow fever vaccine responses in identical twins.

The specimen sequenced was CD4+ T cells sorted from blood. These TCRs come from a woman aged 18-29 years in good health.

The chain combines TRBV20-1 with TRBJ1-5; D unresolved. Between the trimmed V and J ends, which lost 2 bases and 2 bases, there was a span of 7 bases. This CDR3 spans 13 amino acids. In germline, CDR1 is DFQATT, CDR2 SNEGSKA (reference sequence). The DNA of the CDR3 is TGCAGTGCTAGACAGGTGGGCAATCAGCCCCAGCATTTT. Its translation: CSARQVGNQPQHF.

This clonotype turned up a few times. The CDR3 here is CASSLESGLSYNEQFF. The CDR3 DNA reads TGTGCCAGCAGTTTAGAGAGCGGCCTTTCCTACAATGAGCAGTTCTTC. This chain connects TRBV12-3 or TRBV12-4 to TRBJ2-1, with D possibly being TRBD2 (5 bases). The CDR3 has 16 residues. The V and J ends lost 1 base and 1 base respectively, with 11 bases between them.

This chain connects TRBV7-2 to TRBJ2-2; 14 nucleotides agree with TRBD2. CDR3 length equals 16 residues. Per the germline V gene, CDR1 is SGHTA and CDR2 is FQGNSA. Trimming cost V 5 bases and J 7 bases; bases outside gene matches: 6. This CDR3 reads CASSQGLAGAFGELFF. The CDR3 bases are TGTGCCAGCAGCCAGGGACTAGCGGGAGCGTTCGGGGAGCTGTTTTTT.

This clonotype has at least ten counts. CDR3 sequence reads: CATSDSGRGEKLFF. For the CDR3, the DNA is TGTGCCACCAGTGATTCGGGACGGGGTGAAAAACTGTTTTTT. The rearrangement uses TRBV24-1 and TRBJ1-4, with D possibly matching TRBD1 (5 bases). The CDR3 is made up of 14 amino acids. The V end was cut by 2 bases, the J end by 7 bases, with 10 bases between. CDR1 is KGHDR and CDR2 is SFDVKD in the germline V gene.

The V call is TRBV23-1, the J call TRBJ1-4, with TRBD1 as a possible D gene (5 bases). TRBV23-1 is annotated as an ORF whose role is uncertain. The CDR3 contains 16 residues. V dropped 3 bases and J dropped 4 bases, with 15 bases sitting between them. The CDR3 DNA reads as TGCGCCAGCAGTCACTTCAAAGACAGACGTAATGAAAAACTGTTTTTT. Protein sequence: CASSHFKDRRNEKLFF.

This clonotype appeared a few times. The chain links TRBV15 to TRBJ2-2, with a possible D match to TRBD2 (6 bases). Germline assignment: CDR1 LNHNV and CDR2 YYDKDF (reference sequence). The CDR3 totals 15 residues. V shed 3 bases and J shed 4 bases, with 12 bases lying between them. This CDR3 reads CATSSGDFRTGELFF. CDR3 nucleotides: TGTGCCACCAGCAGCGGGGACTTCCGCACCGGGGAGCTGTTTTTT.

In this sample, this clonotype turned up a few times. The chain joins TRBV4-2 to TRBJ2-5; TRBD2 aligns across 9 bases. Trimming at V came to 4 bases and at J to 5 bases, leaving 14 bases not matched to a gene. The germline V gene has CDR1 LGHNA and CDR2 YNFKEQ. This CDR3 contains 17 residues. The CDR3 loop reads CASSPRVLAGVVETQYF. As DNA, the CDR3 is TGTGCCAGCAGCCCAAGAGTGTTAGCGGGAGTGGTGGAGACCCAGTACTTC.

This chain links TRBV5-1 with TRBJ2-3; no definite D call. Trimming took 7 bases from V and 6 from J, leaving 12 bases between them. The germline CDR1 and CDR2 sequences are SGHRS and YFSETQ. This CDR3 has 12 residues. CDR3 sequence reads: CASARQADTQYF. CDR3 DNA: TGCGCCAGCGCACGACAAGCTGATACGCAGTATTTT.

This clonotype was detected only a few times. The rearrangement joins TRBV27 to TRBJ2-1; no definite D call. The CDR3 has 14 residues. Germline V lookup: CDR1 MNHEY, CDR2 SMNVEV (reference sequence). The DNA for the CDR3 is TGTGCTGTCGTTTCCCTAACCCAGCCCAATGAGCAGTTCTTC. As protein: CAVVSLTQPNEQFF.